This is a list of T cell receptor beta chains from one sample in a study of post-analysis software for immune sequencing data. TCRdb fed the PCR reads into MiXCR, producing one record per CDR3 protein. The table has some 890,000 distinct CDR3 sequences, roughly half seen once. The material sequenced was blood. The receptors stem from a girl aged 5 to 17 with multiple sclerosis. Each CDR3 is given with its conserved first and last residue. D genes are given only for firm matches. Clone size is shown for a subset of rows, as once, few, many or a class of expanded clone.

V	D	J	size	CDR3	DNA
TRBV6-6	TRBD2	TRBJ2-5	NA	CASSSSSGGASETQYF	TGTGCCAGCAGCTCCTCTAGCGGGGGGGCCTCGGAGACCCAGTACTTC
TRBV6-5	NA	TRBJ1-2	few	CASSYLVGVAAAGYTF	TGTGCCAGCAGTTATTTAGTAGGGGTGGCGGCGGCTGGCTACACCTTC
TRBV29-1	NA	TRBJ2-5	NA	CSVEDHREYEETQYF	TGCAGCGTTGAAGATCACAGAGAATACGAAGAGACCCAGTACTTC
TRBV10-3	NA	TRBJ2-5	NA	CAISGAGGGETQYF	TGTGCCATCAGTGGAGCTGGGGGAGGAGAGACCCAGTACTTC
TRBV5-1	NA	TRBJ2-6	few	CASRPGPGANVLTF	TGCGCCAGCAGACCAGGGCCCGGGGCCAACGTCCTGACTTTC
TRBV7-2	NA	TRBJ2-7	NA	CASSLAVGGVSYEQYF	TGTGCCAGCAGCTTAGCTGTGGGCGGGGTCTCCTACGAGCAGTACTTC
TRBV29-1	NA	TRBJ1-2	few	CSVDRMSRLPRSYTF	TGCAGCGTTGATCGGATGTCACGGCTCCCCCGCTCCTACACCTTC
TRBV20-1	TRBD2	TRBJ2-3	NA	CSAIALALREITDTQYF	TGCAGTGCTATAGCCCTAGCGTTGCGGGAGATCACAGATACGCAGTATTTT
TRBV7-2	NA	TRBJ2-3	few	CASSLGTLRTQYF	TGTGCCAGCAGCTTAGGGACCCTCCGAACGCAGTATTTT
TRBV9	TRBD1	TRBJ1-1	NA	CASSVEGPGGAAEAFF	TGTGCCAGCAGCGTAGAAGGTCCAGGGGGCGCGGCTGAAGCTTTCTTT
TRBV9	NA	TRBJ2-1	NA	CASSVVGGMGNEQFF	TGTGCCAGCAGCGTCGTAGGAGGGATGGGGAATGAGCAGTTCTTC
TRBV10-3	TRBD1	TRBJ1-6	NA	CAGRGTGVSPLHF	TGCGCCGGACGAGGGACAGGGGTTTCACCCCTCCACTTT
TRBV10-3	NA	TRBJ1-2	NA	CAIRATVANYGYTF	TGTGCCATCAGGGCGACAGTTGCTAACTATGGCTACACCTTC
TRBV6-6	NA	TRBJ2-2	few	CASGTAGPLNTGELFF	TGTGCCAGCGGTACGGCGGGACCGCTAAACACCGGGGAGCTGTTTTTT
TRBV29-1	NA	TRBJ2-7	few	CSVEHGPYEQYF	TGCAGCGTTGAACACGGCCCCTACGAGCAGTACTTC
TRBV5-1	TRBD1	TRBJ1-2	NA	CASSSEQGWNYGYTF	TGCGCCAGCAGCTCAGAACAGGGGTGGAACTATGGCTACACCTTC